Reported below is one T cell receptor beta chain. The sample belongs to a study of blood T cell repertoires in COVID-19. Study-wide background: The analysed material was cDNA or gDNA that came from T cells, B-cell-depleted T cells, or PBMCs.

Sequencing used immunoSEQ multiplex PCR; TCRdb keeps in-frame clones, though not all of them. In the table there are some 240,000 clones, over 80% of which are singletons. The V gene's germline CDR1 is SEHNR and CDR2 FQNEAQ (reference sequence). The CDR3 is 15 residues long. The J segment lost 4 bases and the V segment lost 5 bases, leaving 5 bases of the junction unmatched. The chain couples TRBV7-9 to TRBJ2-3; 11 nucleotides match TRBD1. The clonotype comes from a woman aged 65 to 85 with COVID-19, enrolled during active disease. The sample comprised peripheral blood. The chain's CDR3 is CASSLAGQGADTQYF. In DNA form, the CDR3 reads TGTGCCAGCAGCCTCGCGGGACAGGGGGCAGATACGCAGTATTTT.